Listed below are T cell receptor beta chains from one sample, sequenced in a study of cytomegalovirus exposure and HLA in healthy donors. Measured with immunoSEQ multiplex PCR; TCRdb has only the in-frame clones, and not every one. The sample yields some 100,000 clones, over 60% seen once. The sample was PBMCs. These receptors originate from a female donor in good health and CMV-seropositive. CDR3s include the opening cysteine and the closing phenylalanine or tryptophan. The D gene is left open where the match is weak. Only part of the rows carry a size: once, few, many, or a class if the clone is expanded.

>TRBV30|TRBJ2-1|.|TRBD2
TGTGCCTGGAGCCGTCGACTAGCGGACAATGAGCAGTTCTTC
CAWSRRLADNEQFF
>TRBV27|TRBJ1-1|.|.
TGTGCCAGCAGAAGCCGCGGGGCTGGGACTGAAGCTTTCTTT
CASRSRGAGTEAFF
>TRBV12-5|TRBJ1-4|.|.
TGTGCTAGTGGTTTGTCCGGGGGAGGTCGGGAAAAACTGTTTTTT
CASGLSGGGREKLFF
>TRBV7-2|TRBJ2-7|.|TRBD2
TGTGCCAGCAGCCAGCGGGGGGGCCTCTACGAGCAGTACTTC
CASSQRGGLYEQYF
>TRBV7-6|TRBJ1-1|.|.
TGTGCCAGCAGCTCTCAGATGAACACTGAAGCTTTCTTT
CASSSQMNTEAFF
>TRBV5-1|TRBJ2-1|.|TRBD2
TGCGCCAGCAGCTTGGATGGGGGGGGCTCCTACAATGAGCAGTTCTTC
CASSLDGGGSYNEQFF
>TRBV7-8|TRBJ2-5|.|.
TGTGCCAGCAGCGCTATACTAGTACTGAGGGAGACCCAGTACTTC
CASSAILVLRETQYF
>TRBV5-6|TRBJ1-2|.|TRBD1
TGTGCCGGCAGCCGGGACAGGCGCTTTGGTGGCTACACCTTC
CAGSRDRRFGGYTF
>TRBV4-1|TRBJ1-1|once|TRBD1
TGCGCCAGCAGCCAAGAACCTACAGGGGTAGCTGAAGCTTTCTTT
CASSQEPTGVAEAFF
>TRBV18|TRBJ1-5|.|.
TGTGCCAGCTCACCCAGGGGCGGCAAGCCCCAGCATTTT
CASSPRGGKPQHF
>TRBV5-1|TRBJ2-7|.|TRBD2
TGCGCCAGCAGCTACCTAGCGGGAGGCCCCTACGAGCAGTACTTC
CASSYLAGGPYEQYF
>TRBV2|TRBJ2-7|.|.
TGTGCCGCCTCGAGCAAGCGGCTCTCCTACGAGCAGTACTTC
CAASSKRLSYEQYF
>TRBV6-1|TRBJ2-6|.|TRBD1
TGTGCCAGCAGTGCTACCCTACCCGGGACAGGGCTTAGTGGGGCCAACGGCCTGACTTTC
CASSATLPGTGLSGANGLTF
>TRBV19|TRBJ1-5|.|TRBD1
TGTGCCAGTAGAGCGGACCGACAGGGCGCAGGACAGCCCCAGCATTTT
CASRADRQGAGQPQHF
>TRBV10-3|TRBJ2-3|.|TRBD2
TGTGCCATCAGTGATCGGACTAGCGGGGGGACAGATACGCAGTATTTT
CAISDRTSGGTDTQYF
>TRBV5-6|TRBJ1-1|few|.
TGTGCCAGCAGCTTGGTGCGGGGTTCGGAGAGCGCTGAAGCTTTCTTT
CASSLVRGSESAEAFF
>TRBV21-1|TRBJ2-7|.|.
TGTGCCAGCAGCAACCGAGGGGACAGGGTACCCTACGAGCAGTACTTC
CASSNRGDRVPYEQYF
>TRBV30|TRBJ1-3|.|TRBD1
TGTGCCTGGTCTCGGGACAGTGGCTCTGGAAACACCATATATTTT
CAWSRDSGSGNTIYF
>TRBV5-8|TRBJ1-5|.|.
TGTGCCAGCGGACCGTCGAGCGGGGCCCAGCATTTT
CASGPSSGAQHF
>TRBV7-2|TRBJ2-5|.|.
TGTGCCAGCAGCCCCCGGGGTAACCAAGAGACCCAGTACTTC
CASSPRGNQETQYF
>TRBV5-1|TRBJ2-2|.|.
TGCGCCAGCAGCTACTCGAACACCGGGGAGCTGTTTTTT
CASSYSNTGELFF
>TRBV20-1|TRBJ1-1|.|.
TGCAGGTTGACAGGAAACACTGAAGCTTTCTTT
CRLTGNTEAFF
>TRBV10-2|TRBJ2-1|.|.
TGCGCCACCTCCGGGACACCATCCTACAATGAGCAGTTCTTC
CATSGTPSYNEQFF
>TRBV7-9|TRBJ2-3|few|TRBD2
TGTGCCAGCAGCCGACTAGCGGGGGGGCGAGATACGCAGTATTTT
CASSRLAGGRDTQYF
>TRBV4-1|TRBJ2-5|.|TRBD2
TGCGCCAGCAGCCGTGCTGGGGGGGACCAGTACTTC
CASSRAGGDQYF
>TRBV18|TRBJ2-5|few|TRBD1
TGTGCCAGCTCATCCTCCAGTCCCGGGACAGGGCGTGGAGAGACCCAGTACTTC
CASSSSSPGTGRGETQYF